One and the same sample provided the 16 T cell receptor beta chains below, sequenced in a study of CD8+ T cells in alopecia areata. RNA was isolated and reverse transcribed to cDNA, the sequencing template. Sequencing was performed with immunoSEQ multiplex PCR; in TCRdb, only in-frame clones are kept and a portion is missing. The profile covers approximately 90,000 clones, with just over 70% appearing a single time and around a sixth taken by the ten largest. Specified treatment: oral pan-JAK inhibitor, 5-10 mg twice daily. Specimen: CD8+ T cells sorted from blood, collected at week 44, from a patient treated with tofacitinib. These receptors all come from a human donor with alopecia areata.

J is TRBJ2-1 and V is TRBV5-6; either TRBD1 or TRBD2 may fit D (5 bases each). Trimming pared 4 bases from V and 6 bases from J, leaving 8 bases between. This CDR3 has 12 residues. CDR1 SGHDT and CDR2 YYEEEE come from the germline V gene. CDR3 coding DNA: TGTGCCAGCAGCGACAGCGGCAATGAGCAGTTCTTC. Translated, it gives CASSDSGNEQFF.

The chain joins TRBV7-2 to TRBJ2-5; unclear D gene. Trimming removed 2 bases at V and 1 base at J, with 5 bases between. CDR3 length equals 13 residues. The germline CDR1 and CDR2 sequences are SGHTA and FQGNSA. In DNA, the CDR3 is TGTGCCAGCAGCTTAAACCTCCAAGAGACCCAGTACTTC. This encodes CASSLNLQETQYF.

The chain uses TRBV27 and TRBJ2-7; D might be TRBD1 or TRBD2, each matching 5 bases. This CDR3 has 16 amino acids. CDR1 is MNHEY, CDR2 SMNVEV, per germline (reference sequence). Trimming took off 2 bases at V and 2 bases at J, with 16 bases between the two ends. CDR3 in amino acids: CASSLGGGMGAYEQYF. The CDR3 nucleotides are TGTGCCAGCAGTTTAGGTGGGGGAATGGGGGCCTACGAGCAGTACTTC.

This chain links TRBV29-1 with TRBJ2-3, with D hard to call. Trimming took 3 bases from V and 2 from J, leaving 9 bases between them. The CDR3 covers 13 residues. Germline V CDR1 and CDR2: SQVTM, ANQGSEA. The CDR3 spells CSVDRFSTDTQYF. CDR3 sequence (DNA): TGCAGCGTTGATCGCTTCTCCACAGATACGCAGTATTTT.

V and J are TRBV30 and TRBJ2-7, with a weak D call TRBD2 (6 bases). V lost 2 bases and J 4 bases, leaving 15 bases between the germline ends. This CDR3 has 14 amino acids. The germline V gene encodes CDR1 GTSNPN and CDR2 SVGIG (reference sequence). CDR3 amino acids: CAWSRGLGEYEQYF. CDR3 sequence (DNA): TGTGCCTGGAGTCGGGGGTTGGGGGAGTACGAGCAGTACTTC.

CDR3 DNA sequence: TGTGCCAGCAGCTTGAACGAAAAACTGTTTTTT. This codes for CASSLNEKLFF. This chain links TRBV11-2 with TRBJ1-4; no clear D gene. Germline assignment: CDR1 SGHAT and CDR2 FQNNGV. V shed 3 bases and J shed 8 bases, with 4 bases lying between them. The CDR3 has 11 amino acids.

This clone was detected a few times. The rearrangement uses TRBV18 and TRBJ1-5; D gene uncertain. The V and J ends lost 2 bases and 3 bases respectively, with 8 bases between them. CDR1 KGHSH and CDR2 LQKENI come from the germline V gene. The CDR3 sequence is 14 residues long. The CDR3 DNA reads TGTGCCAGCTCACCAGGGGTCCCCAATCAGCCCCAGCATTTT. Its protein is CASSPGVPNQPQHF.

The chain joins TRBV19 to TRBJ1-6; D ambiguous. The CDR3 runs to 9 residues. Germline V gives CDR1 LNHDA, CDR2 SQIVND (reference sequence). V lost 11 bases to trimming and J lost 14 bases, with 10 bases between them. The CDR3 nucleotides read TGTGCCCCAAAGGTGGCCCTCCACTTT. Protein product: CAPKVALHF.

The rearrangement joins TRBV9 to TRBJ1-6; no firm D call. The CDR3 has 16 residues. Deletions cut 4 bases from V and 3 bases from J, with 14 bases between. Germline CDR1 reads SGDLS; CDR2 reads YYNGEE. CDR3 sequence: CASSPRQKLYNSPLHF. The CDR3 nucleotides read TGTGCCAGCAGCCCCCGACAAAAGCTCTATAATTCACCCCTCCACTTT. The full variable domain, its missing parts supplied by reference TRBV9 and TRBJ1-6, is DSGVTQTPKHLITATGQRVTLRCSPRSGDLSVYWYQQSLDQGLQFLIQYYNGEERAKGNILERFSAQQFPDLHSELNLSSLELGDSALYFCASSPRQKLYNSPLHFGNGTRLTVT.

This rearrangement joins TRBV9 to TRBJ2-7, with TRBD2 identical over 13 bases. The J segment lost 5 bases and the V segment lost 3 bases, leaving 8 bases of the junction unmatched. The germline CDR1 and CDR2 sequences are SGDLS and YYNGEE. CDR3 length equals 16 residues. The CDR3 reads CASSDRTSGGRDEQYF. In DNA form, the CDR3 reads TGTGCCAGCAGCGATAGGACTAGCGGGGGCCGCGACGAGCAGTACTTC.

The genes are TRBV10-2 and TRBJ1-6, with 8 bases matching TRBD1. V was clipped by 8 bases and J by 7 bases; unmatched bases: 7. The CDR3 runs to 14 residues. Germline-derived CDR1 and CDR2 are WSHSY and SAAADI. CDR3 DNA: TGCGCCAGCCGAGAAGACAGGGGCAATTCACCCCTCCACTTT. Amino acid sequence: CASREDRGNSPLHF.

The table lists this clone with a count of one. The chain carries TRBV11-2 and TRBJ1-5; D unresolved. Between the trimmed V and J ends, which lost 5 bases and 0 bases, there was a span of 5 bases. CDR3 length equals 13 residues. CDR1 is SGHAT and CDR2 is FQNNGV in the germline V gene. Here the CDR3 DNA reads TGTGCCAGCAGCCGACATAGCAATCAGCCCCAGCATTTT. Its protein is CASSRHSNQPQHF.

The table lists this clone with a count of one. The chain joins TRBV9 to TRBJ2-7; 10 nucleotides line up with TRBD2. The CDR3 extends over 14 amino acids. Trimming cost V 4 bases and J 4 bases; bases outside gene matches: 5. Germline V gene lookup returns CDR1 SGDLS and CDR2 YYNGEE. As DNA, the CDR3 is TGTGCCAGCAGCCCTAGCGGGGGTTTATACGAGCAGTACTTC. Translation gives CASSPSGGLYEQYF.

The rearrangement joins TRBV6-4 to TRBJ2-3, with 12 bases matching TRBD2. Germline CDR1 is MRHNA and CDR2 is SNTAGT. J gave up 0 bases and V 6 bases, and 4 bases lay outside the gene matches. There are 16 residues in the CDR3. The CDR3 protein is CASSQLAGGSTDTQYF. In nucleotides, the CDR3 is TGTGCCAGCAGCCAACTAGCGGGGGGAAGCACAGATACGCAGTATTTT.

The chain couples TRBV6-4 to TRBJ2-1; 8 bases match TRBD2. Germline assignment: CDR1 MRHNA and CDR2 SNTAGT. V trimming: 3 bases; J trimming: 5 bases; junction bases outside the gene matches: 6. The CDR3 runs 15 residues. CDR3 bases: TGTGCCAGCAGTGAAAGTAGTAGCGGGAACAATGAGCAGTTCTTC. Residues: CASSESSSGNNEQFF.

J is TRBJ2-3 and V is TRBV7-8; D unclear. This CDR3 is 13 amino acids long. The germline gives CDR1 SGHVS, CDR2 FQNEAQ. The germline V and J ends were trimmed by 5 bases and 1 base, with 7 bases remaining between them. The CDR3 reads CASSVRGTDTQYF. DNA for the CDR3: TGTGCCAGCAGCGTAAGAGGCACAGATACGCAGTATTTT.